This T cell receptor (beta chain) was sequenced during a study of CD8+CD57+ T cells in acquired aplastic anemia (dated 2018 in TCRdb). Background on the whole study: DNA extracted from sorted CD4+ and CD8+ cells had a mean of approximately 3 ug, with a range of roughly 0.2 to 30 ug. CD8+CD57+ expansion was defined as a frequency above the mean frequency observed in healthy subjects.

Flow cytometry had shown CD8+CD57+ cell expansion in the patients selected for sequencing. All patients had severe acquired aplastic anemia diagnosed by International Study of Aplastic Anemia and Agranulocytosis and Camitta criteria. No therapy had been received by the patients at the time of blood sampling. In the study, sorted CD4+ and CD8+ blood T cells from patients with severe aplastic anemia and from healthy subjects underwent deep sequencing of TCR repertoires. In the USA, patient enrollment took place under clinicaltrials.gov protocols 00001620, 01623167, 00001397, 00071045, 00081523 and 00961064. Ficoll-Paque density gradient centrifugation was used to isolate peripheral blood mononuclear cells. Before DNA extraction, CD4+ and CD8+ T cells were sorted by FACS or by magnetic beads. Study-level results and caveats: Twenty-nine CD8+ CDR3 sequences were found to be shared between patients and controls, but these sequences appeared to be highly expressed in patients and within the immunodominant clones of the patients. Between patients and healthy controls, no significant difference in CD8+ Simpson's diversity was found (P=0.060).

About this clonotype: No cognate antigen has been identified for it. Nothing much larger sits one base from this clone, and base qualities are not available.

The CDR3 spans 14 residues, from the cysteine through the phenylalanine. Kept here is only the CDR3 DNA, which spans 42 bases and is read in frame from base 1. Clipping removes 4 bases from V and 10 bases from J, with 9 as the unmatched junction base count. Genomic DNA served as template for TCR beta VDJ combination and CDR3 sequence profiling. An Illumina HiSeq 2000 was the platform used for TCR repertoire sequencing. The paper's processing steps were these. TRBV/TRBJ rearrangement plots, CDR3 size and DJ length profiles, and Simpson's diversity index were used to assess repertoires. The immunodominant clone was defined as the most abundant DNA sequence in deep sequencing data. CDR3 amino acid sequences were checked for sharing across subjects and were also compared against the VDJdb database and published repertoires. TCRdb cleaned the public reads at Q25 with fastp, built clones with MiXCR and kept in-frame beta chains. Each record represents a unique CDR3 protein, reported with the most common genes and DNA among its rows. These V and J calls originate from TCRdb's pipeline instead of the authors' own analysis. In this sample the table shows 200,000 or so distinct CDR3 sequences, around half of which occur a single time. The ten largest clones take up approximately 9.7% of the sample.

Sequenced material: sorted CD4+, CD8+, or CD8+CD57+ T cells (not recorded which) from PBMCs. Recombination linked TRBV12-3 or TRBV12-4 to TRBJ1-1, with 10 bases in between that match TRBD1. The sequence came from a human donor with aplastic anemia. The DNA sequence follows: TGTGCCAGCAGTTGGACAGGGGGAACCGGGGGAGCTTTCTTT. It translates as CASSWTGGTGGAFF.